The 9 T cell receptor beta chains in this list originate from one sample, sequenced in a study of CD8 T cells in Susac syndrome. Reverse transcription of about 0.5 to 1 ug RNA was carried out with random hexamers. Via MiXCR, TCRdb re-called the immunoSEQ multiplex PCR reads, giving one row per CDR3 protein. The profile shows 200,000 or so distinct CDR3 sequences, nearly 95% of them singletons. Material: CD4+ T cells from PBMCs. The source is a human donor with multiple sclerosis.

The CDR3 loop reads CASSEPDNYEQYF. Here the CDR3 DNA reads TGTGCCAGCAGTGAACCCGACAACTACGAGCAGTACTTC. The chain links TRBV6-1 to TRBJ2-7, with D uncertain. Germline CDR1 and CDR2: MNHNS and SASEGT. The V and J ends lost 2 bases and 3 bases respectively, with 8 bases between them. The CDR3 has 13 residues.

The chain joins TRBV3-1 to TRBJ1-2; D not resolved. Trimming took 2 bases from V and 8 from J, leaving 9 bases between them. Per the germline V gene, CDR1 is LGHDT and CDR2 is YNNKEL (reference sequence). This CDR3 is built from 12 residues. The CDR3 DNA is TGTGCCAGCAGCCAAATACGAAGGGGCTACACCTTC. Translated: CASSQIRRGYTF.

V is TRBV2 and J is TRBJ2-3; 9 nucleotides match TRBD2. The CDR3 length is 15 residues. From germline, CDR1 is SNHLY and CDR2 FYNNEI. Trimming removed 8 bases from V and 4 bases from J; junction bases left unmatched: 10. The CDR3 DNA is TGTGCCAGCGAAGCCCCGGGACTAGCTCCAGATACGCAGTATTTT. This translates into CASEAPGLAPDTQYF.

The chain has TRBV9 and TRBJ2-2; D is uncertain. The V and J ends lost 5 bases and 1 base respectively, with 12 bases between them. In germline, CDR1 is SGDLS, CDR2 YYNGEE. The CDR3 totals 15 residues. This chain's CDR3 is CASRPEILNTGELFF. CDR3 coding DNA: TGTGCCAGCAGACCCGAAATATTGAACACCGGGGAGCTGTTTTTT. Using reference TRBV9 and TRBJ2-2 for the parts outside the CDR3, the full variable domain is DSGVTQTPKHLITATGQRVTLRCSPRSGDLSVYWYQQSLDQGLQFLIQYYNGEERAKGNILERFSAQQFPDLHSELNLSSLELGDSALYFCASRPEILNTGELFFGEGSRLTVL.

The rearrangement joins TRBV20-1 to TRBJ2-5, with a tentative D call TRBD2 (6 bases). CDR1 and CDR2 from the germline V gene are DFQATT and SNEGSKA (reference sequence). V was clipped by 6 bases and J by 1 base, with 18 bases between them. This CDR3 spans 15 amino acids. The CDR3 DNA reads TGCAGTGCCCGCTCAAGCGGAGGGGTCCAAGAGACCCAGTACTTC. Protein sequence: CSARSSGGVQETQYF.

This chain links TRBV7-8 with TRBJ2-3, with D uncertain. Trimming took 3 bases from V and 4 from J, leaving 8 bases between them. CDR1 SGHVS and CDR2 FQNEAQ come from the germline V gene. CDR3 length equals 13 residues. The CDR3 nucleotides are TGTGCCAGCAGCTTTTTCGGGTCAGATACGCAGTATTTT. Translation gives CASSFFGSDTQYF.

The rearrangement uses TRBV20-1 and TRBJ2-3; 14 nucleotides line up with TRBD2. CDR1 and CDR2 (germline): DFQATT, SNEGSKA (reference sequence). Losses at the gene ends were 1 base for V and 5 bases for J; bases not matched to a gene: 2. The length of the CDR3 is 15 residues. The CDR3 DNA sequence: TGCAGTGCTAGAGCGGGGACTAGCGGGGGAGATACGCAGTATTTT. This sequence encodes CSARAGTSGGDTQYF.

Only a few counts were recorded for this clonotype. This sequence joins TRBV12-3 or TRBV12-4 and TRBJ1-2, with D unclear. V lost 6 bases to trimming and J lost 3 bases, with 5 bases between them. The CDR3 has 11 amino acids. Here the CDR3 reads CASSRDYGYTF. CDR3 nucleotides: TGTGCCAGCAGCCGGGACTATGGCTACACCTTC.

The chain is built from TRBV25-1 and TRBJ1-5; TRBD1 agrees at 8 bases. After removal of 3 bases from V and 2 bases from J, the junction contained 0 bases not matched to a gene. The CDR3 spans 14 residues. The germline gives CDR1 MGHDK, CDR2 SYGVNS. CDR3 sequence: CASSEGQGNQPQHF. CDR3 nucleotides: TGTGCCAGCAGTGAGGGACAGGGCAATCAGCCCCAGCATTTT.